This is a list of T cell receptor beta chains from one sample in a study of radiotherapy plus CTLA-4 blockade in lung cancer. The protocol was immunoSEQ multiplex PCR, while the TCRdb copy is restricted to in-frame clones and leaves out a portion. The profile shows tens of thousands of clones, approximately 70% of them singletons. Here the sequenced sample was peripheral blood, taken from a patient treated with radiotherapy plus ipilimumab. The receptors shown here come from a human donor with non-small cell lung cancer who had stable disease on radiotherapy plus ipilimumab. CDR3s include the opening cysteine and the closing phenylalanine or tryptophan. The D gene is left open where the match is weak. Where a row states a size, it is once, few, many or the class of an expanded clone; other rows omit it.

CDR3 protein: CASSQTGNTEAFF; CDR3 DNA: TGTGCCAGCAGCCAGACAGGGAACACTGAAGCTTTCTTT; J gene: TRBJ1-1; clone size: .; D gene: .; V gene: TRBV7-6
CDR3 protein: CSVRTGTYGYTF; CDR3 DNA: TGCAGCGTGCGGACAGGGACCTATGGCTACACCTTC; J gene: TRBJ1-2; clone size: .; D gene: TRBD1; V gene: TRBV29-1
CDR3 protein: CASGTGWTEAFF; CDR3 DNA: TGTGCCAGCGGGACAGGGTGGACTGAAGCTTTCTTT; J gene: TRBJ1-1; clone size: once; D gene: TRBD1; V gene: TRBV9
CDR3 protein: CASSQGHLTGTGRGGDYEQYF; CDR3 DNA: TGCGCCAGCAGCCAAGGACATCTGACCGGGACGGGCCGGGGAGGGGACTACGAGCAGTACTTC; J gene: TRBJ2-7; clone size: .; D gene: TRBD2; V gene: TRBV4-1
CDR3 protein: CASSESRGGGFVGNQPQHF; CDR3 DNA: TGCGCCAGCAGTGAGTCTCGAGGGGGAGGGTTCGTCGGCAATCAGCCCCAGCATTTT; J gene: TRBJ1-5; clone size: once; D gene: .; V gene: TRBV10-2
CDR3 protein: CASSQVPRRVGYGYTF; CDR3 DNA: TGCGCCAGCAGCCAAGTCCCCCGCAGGGTCGGCTATGGCTACACCTTC; J gene: TRBJ1-2; clone size: .; D gene: .; V gene: TRBV4-1
CDR3 protein: CASSLSTDTQYF; CDR3 DNA: TGTGCCAGCTCTCTTAGCACAGATACGCAGTATTTT; J gene: TRBJ2-3; clone size: few; D gene: .; V gene: TRBV18
CDR3 protein: CASSLGTGMRSANEKLFF; CDR3 DNA: TGTGCCAGCAGCTTAGGGACAGGGATGAGGTCGGCTAATGAAAAACTGTTTTTT; J gene: TRBJ1-4; clone size: .; D gene: TRBD1; V gene: TRBV7-9
CDR3 protein: CASSRDSLPSYGYTF; CDR3 DNA: TGTGCCAGCAGCCGCGACAGCCTCCCAAGCTATGGCTACACCTTC; J gene: TRBJ1-2; clone size: .; D gene: .; V gene: TRBV11-2
CDR3 protein: CASSFGTAYGYTF; CDR3 DNA: TGTGCCAGCAGCTTCGGGACAGCCTATGGCTACACCTTC; J gene: TRBJ1-2; clone size: .; D gene: TRBD1; V gene: TRBV9
CDR3 protein: CASSVQPNTEAFF; CDR3 DNA: TGTGCCAGCAGTGTACAACCGAACACTGAAGCTTTCTTT; J gene: TRBJ1-1; clone size: .; D gene: .; V gene: TRBV2
CDR3 protein: CASSIGTVAQETQYF; CDR3 DNA: TGTGCCAGTAGTATTGGGACAGTAGCCCAAGAGACCCAGTACTTC; J gene: TRBJ2-5; clone size: .; D gene: TRBD1; V gene: TRBV19
CDR3 protein: CASSEARGRTDTQYF; CDR3 DNA: TGTGCCAGCAGTGAAGCGCGGGGACGCACAGATACGCAGTATTTT; J gene: TRBJ2-3; clone size: few; D gene: .; V gene: TRBV2
CDR3 protein: CASSLGPRGTENYGYTF; CDR3 DNA: TGTGCCAGCAGCTTAGGGCCAAGGGGGACGGAAAACTATGGCTACACCTTC; J gene: TRBJ1-2; clone size: .; D gene: .; V gene: TRBV11-3